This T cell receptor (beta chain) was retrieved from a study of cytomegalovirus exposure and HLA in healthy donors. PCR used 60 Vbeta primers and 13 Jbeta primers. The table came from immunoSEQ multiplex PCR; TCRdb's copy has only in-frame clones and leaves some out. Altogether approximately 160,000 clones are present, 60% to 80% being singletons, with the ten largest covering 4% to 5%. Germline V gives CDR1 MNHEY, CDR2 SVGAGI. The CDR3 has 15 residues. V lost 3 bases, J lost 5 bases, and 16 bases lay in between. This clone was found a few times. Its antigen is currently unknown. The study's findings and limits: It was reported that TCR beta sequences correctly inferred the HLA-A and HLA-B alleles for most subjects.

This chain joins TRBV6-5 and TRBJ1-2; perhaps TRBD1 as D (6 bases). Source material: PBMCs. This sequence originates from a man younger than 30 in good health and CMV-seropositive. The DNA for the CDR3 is TGTGCCAGCAGTTATCGAGTGGACAGCCCTTATGGCTACACCTTC. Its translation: CASSYRVDSPYGYTF.